This T cell receptor beta chain was captured in a study of T cell responses to AZD1222 COVID-19 vaccine. As regards this clone: Its antigen is currently unknown.

Sequencing was performed with immunoSEQ multiplex PCR; in TCRdb, only in-frame clones are kept and a portion is missing. Counted here are about 120,000 clones, 85% to 95% occurring once; the ten biggest clones make up around 5.1%. Analyses pooled second doses at about 4 or about 12 weeks. The CDR3 runs 14 residues. Trimming took 2 bases from V and 5 from J, leaving 13 bases between them. Per germline, CDR1 SGHRS and CDR2 YFSETQ. Study-wide results and limits: Donors were chiefly white British, with a greater number of females, and clonal diversity was perhaps underestimated. Repertoire collection took place solely once the T cell response had peaked.

Sequenced here: peripheral blood, sampled 28 days after the second AZD1222 dose. This receptor was taken from an adult who received the AZD1222 COVID-19 vaccine. The rearrangement uses TRBV5-1 and TRBJ2-5, with D perhaps TRBD2 (6 bases). CDR3 coding DNA: TGCGCCAGCAGCTTCGTGGGCGGGGAGGAGACCCAGTACTTC. Amino acid sequence: CASSFVGGEETQYF.